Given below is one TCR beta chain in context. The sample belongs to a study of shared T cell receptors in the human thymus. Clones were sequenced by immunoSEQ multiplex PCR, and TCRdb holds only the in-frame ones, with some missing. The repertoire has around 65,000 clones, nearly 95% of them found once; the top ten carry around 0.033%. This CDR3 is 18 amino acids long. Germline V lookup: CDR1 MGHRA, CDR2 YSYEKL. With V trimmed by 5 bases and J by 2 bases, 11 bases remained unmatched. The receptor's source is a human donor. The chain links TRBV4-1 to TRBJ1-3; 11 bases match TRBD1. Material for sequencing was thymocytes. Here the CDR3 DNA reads TGCGCCAGCAGCTATCGGATCCCGGACAGGGGGCCTGGAAACACCATATATTTT. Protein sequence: CASSYRIPDRGPGNTIYF.